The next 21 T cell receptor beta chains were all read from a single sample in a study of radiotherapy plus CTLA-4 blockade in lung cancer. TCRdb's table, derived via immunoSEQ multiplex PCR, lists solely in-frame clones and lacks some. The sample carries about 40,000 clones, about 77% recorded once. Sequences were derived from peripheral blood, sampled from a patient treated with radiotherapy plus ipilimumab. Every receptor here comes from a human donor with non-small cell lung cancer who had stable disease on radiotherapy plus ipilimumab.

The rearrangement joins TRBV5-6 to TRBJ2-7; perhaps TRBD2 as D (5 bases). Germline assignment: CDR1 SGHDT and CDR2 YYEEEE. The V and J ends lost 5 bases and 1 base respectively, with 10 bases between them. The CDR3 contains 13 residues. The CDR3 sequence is CASRPGYSYEQYF. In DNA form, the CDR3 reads TGTGCCAGCAGACCGGGGTATTCCTACGAGCAGTACTTC.

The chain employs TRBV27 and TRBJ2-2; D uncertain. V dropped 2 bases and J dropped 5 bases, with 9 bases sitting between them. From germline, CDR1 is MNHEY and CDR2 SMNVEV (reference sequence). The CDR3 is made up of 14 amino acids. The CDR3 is CASSLGRRTGELFF. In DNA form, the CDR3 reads TGTGCCAGCAGTTTAGGGCGCAGAACCGGGGAGCTGTTTTTT.

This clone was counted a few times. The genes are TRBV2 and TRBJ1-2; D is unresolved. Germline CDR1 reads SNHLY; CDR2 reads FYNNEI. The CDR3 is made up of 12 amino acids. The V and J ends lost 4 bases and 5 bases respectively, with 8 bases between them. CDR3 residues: CASSGQKYGYTF. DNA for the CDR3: TGTGCCAGCAGTGGGCAAAAGTATGGCTACACCTTC.

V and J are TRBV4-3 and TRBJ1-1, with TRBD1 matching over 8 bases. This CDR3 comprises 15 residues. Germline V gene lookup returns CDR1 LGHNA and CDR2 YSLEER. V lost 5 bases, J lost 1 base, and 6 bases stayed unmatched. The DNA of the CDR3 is TGCGCCAGCAGCGTGGACAGGGCAGGGAACACTGAAGCTTTCTTT. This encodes CASSVDRAGNTEAFF.

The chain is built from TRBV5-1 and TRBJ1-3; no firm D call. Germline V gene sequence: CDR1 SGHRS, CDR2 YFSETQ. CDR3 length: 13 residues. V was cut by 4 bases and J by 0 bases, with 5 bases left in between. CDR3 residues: CASSPFSGNTIYF. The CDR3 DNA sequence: TGCGCCAGCAGCCCCTTCTCTGGAAACACCATATATTTT.

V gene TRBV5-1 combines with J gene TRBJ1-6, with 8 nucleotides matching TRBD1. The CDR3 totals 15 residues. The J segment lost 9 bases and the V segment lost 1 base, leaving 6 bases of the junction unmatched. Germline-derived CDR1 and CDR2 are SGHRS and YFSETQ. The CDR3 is CASSLLQGALSPLHF. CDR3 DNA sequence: TGCGCCAGCAGCTTGCTCCAGGGGGCTCTTTCACCCCTCCACTTT.

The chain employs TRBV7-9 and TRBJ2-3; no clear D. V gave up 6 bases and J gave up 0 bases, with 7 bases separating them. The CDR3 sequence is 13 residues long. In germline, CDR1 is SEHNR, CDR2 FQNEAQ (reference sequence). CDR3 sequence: CASRQTSTDTQYF. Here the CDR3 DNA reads TGTGCCAGCAGACAGACCAGCACAGATACGCAGTATTTT.

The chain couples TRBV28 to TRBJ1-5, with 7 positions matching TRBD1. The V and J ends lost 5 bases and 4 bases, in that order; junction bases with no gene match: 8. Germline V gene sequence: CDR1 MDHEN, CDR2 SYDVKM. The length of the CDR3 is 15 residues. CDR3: CASSPQQGTNQPQHF. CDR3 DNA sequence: TGTGCCAGCAGTCCGCAACAGGGGACGAATCAGCCCCAGCATTTT.

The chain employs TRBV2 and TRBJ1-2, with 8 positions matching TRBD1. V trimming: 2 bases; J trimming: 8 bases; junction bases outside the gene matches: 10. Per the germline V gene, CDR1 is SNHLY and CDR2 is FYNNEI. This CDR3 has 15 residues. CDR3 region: CASSEIGQGARGYTF. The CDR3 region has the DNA TGTGCCAGCAGTGAAATAGGGCAGGGGGCTAGGGGCTACACCTTC.

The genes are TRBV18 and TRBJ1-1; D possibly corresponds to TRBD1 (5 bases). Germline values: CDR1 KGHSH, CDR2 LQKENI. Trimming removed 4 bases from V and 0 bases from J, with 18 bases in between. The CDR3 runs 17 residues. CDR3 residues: CASSLTGSRTLNTEAFF. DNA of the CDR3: TGTGCCAGCTCACTCACAGGTTCCCGTACATTGAACACTGAAGCTTTCTTT.

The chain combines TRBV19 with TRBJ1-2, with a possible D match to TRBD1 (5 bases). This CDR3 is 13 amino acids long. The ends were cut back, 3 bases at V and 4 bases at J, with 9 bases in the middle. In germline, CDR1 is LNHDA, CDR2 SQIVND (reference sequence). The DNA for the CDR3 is TGTGCCAGTAGTATGGCGGGGGGCTATGGCTACACCTTC. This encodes CASSMAGGYGYTF.

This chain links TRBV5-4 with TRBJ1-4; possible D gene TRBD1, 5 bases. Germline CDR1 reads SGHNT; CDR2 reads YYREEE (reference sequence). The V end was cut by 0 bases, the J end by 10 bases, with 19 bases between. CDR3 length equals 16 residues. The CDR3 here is CASSLEGQFGGRKLFF. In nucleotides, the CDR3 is TGTGCCAGCAGCTTGGAGGGGCAGTTTGGTGGAAGAAAACTGTTTTTT.

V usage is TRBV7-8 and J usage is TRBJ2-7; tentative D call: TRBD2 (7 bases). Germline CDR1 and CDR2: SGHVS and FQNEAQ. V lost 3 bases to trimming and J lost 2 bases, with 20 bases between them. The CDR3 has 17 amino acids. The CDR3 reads CASSLGGGVNYPYEQYF. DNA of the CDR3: TGTGCCAGCAGCTTGGGGGGGGGCGTGAACTATCCCTACGAGCAGTACTTC.

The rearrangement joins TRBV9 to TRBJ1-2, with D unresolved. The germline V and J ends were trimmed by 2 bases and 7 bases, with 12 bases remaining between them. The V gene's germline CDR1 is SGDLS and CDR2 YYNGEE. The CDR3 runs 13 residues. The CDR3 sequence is CASSVLQNLGYTF. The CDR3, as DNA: TGTGCCAGCAGCGTTCTACAGAATCTTGGCTACACCTTC.

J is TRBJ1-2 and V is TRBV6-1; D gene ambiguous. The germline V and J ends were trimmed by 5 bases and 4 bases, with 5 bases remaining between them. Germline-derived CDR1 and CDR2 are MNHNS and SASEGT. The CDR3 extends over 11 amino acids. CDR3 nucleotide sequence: TGTGCCAGCAGTCCCCTCTATGGCTACACCTTC. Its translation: CASSPLYGYTF.

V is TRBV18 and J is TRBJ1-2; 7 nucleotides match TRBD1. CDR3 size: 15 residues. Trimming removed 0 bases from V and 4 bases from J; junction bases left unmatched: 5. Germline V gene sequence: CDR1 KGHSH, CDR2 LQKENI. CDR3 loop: CASSPPTGAAYGYTF. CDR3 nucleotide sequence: TGTGCCAGCTCACCACCAACAGGGGCGGCCTATGGCTACACCTTC.

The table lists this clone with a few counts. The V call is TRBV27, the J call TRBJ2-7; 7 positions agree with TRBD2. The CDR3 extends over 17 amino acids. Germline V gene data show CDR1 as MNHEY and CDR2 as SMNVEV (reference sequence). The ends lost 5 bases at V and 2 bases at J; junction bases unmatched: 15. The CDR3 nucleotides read TGTGCCAGCAGTGGTTCAGCGGGACTCCAGCTCACCTACGAGCAGTACTTC. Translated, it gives CASSGSAGLQLTYEQYF.

In DNA form, the CDR3 reads TGTGCCACGACTGCCGGGACAGCAATCCAAGAGACCCAGTACTTC. It specifies CATTAGTAIQETQYF. The V call is TRBV6-5, the J call TRBJ2-5, with TRBD1 matching over 7 bases. Looked up from germline, CDR1 is MNHEY and CDR2 is SVGAGI. The ends lost 10 bases at V and 1 base at J; junction bases unmatched: 12. The CDR3 has 15 residues.

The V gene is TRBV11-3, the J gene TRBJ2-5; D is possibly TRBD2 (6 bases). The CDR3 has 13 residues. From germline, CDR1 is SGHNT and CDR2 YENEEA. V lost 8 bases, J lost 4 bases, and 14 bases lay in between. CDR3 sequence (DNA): TGTGCCAGCCGGGACCCGGAGGGAGAGACCCAGTACTTC. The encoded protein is CASRDPEGETQYF.

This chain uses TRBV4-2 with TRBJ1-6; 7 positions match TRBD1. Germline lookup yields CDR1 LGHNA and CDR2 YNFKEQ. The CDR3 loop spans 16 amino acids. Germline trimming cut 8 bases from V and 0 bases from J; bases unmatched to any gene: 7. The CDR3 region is CASQTGFSSYNSPLHF. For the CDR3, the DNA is TGTGCCAGCCAGACAGGGTTTAGCTCCTATAATTCACCCCTCCACTTT.

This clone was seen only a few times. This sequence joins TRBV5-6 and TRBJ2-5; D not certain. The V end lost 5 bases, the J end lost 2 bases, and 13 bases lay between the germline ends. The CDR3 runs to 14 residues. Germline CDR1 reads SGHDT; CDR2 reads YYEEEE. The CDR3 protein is CASRVRGRQETQYF. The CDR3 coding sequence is TGTGCCAGCAGGGTCAGAGGCAGACAAGAGACCCAGTACTTC.